Presented here are 27 T cell receptor beta chains from one specimen sequenced in a study of T cells in severe cutaneous drug reactions. The iRepertoire multiplex PCR system with TCR subtype-specific primers built both bulk and single-cell libraries. TCRdb re-analyzed the multiplex PCR reads; it lists each CDR3 protein once, without DNA. The sample data list about 7,200 distinct CDR3 sequences. The donors had carbamazepine-induced Stevens-Johnson syndrome or toxic epidermal necrolysis. The sequencing input was cells from a skin blister. The receptors were gathered from a human donor with toxic epidermal necrolysis, a severe cutaneous drug reaction.

The chain carries TRBV2 and TRBJ1-4. This CDR3 is built from 14 residues. CDR1 and CDR2 (germline): SNHLY, FYNNEI. The CDR3 protein is CASRDRPTNEKLFF.

V usage is TRBV7-2 and J usage is TRBJ1-2. The CDR3 length is 14 residues. Germline V gives CDR1 SGHTA, CDR2 FQGNSA. The CDR3 is CASSSVPANYGYTF.

CDR3: CSVGTGTGVGYTF. V is TRBV29-1 and J is TRBJ1-2; absent DNA, TCRdb's TRBD1 call cannot be checked. Germline V gives CDR1 SQVTM, CDR2 ANQGSEA. This CDR3 has 13 amino acids.

This chain links TRBV10-3 with TRBJ1-2; TCRdb proposes TRBD1, but this gene call is untestable without DNA. In germline, CDR1 is ENHRY, CDR2 SYGVKD. The CDR3 length is 13 residues. This chain's CDR3 is CAISFGQEYGYTF.

The chain has TRBV20-1 and TRBJ2-3. The CDR3 has 16 amino acids. Germline loops: CDR1 DFQATT, CDR2 SNEGSKA (reference sequence). CDR3 loop: CSARDRAGLSTDTQYF.

V is TRBV29-1 and J is TRBJ1-2. CDR1 SQVTM and CDR2 ANQGSEA come from the germline V gene. This CDR3 is built from 14 residues. This CDR3 is CSVYDRDSGYGYTF.

The genes are TRBV15 and TRBJ2-1. This CDR3 contains 12 residues. Germline CDR1 LNHNV, CDR2 YYDKDF (reference sequence). The CDR3 here is CATSSYYNEQFF. Drawing the rest from reference TRBV15 and TRBJ2-1, the complete variable domain is DAMVIQNPRYQVTQFGKPVTLSCSQTLNHNVMYWYQQKSSQAPKLLFHYYDKDFNNEADTPDNFQSRRPNTSFCFLDIRSPGLGDTAMYLCATSSYYNEQFFGPGTRLTVL.

V and J are TRBV20-1 and TRBJ2-3; TCRdb's D call of TRBD2 is untestable without DNA. This CDR3 has 15 residues. CDR1 DFQATT and CDR2 SNEGSKA come from the germline V gene (reference sequence). This CDR3 is CSAVWATSGTDTQYF.

The V call is TRBV2, the J call TRBJ2-7; absent DNA, TCRdb's TRBD1 call cannot be checked. This CDR3 has 15 amino acids. Looked up from germline, CDR1 is SNHLY and CDR2 is FYNNEI. The CDR3 reads CASSSGRDLYYEQYF.

The gene calls are TRBV20-1 and TRBJ1-2. The CDR3 consists of 16 residues. Germline V gives CDR1 DFQATT, CDR2 SNEGSKA (reference sequence). The CDR3 loop is CSAQTPIGLPQDGYTF.

The CDR3: CASSNPQAGAEQYF. This chain uses TRBV6-5 with TRBJ2-7; TCRdb designates TRBD2, a call that cannot be tested without DNA. CDR3 size: 14 residues. Germline assignment: CDR1 MNHEY and CDR2 SVGAGI.

The chain joins TRBV29-1 to TRBJ2-1; without DNA, the TCRdb call of TRBD2 cannot be checked. This CDR3 contains 14 residues. Per germline, CDR1 SQVTM and CDR2 ANQGSEA. The CDR3 protein is CSVELAGANNEQFF.

Frequency places this clonotype as medium-sized. The chain combines TRBV29-1 with TRBJ1-2; the D call of TRBD1 rests on TCRdb alone, since no DNA is present to check it. The germline gives CDR1 SQVTM, CDR2 ANQGSEA. The CDR3 consists of 12 residues. The CDR3 is CGIGQGRGGYTF.

The chain links TRBV12-3 or TRBV12-4 to TRBJ2-5. The CDR3 is 13 residues long. CDR3 region: CASSDLEKETQYF.

The rearrangement links TRBV19 to TRBJ2-1; lacking DNA, the TRBD2 call made by TCRdb goes unchecked. CDR1 LNHDA and CDR2 SQIVND come from the germline V gene (reference sequence). The CDR3 covers 12 residues. CDR3 loop: CASRTGGNEQFF.

The genes are TRBV27 and TRBJ2-3; the D call from TCRdb, TRBD2, cannot be confirmed without DNA. Per the germline V gene, CDR1 is MNHEY and CDR2 is SMNVEV (reference sequence). This CDR3 has 14 amino acids. The CDR3 here is CASSPQIGTDTQYF.

The V gene is TRBV28, the J gene TRBJ1-1. The germline gives CDR1 MDHEN, CDR2 SYDVKM. This CDR3 is built from 13 residues. The CDR3 here is CASALTRNTEAFF.

The V and J genes are TRBV20-1 and TRBJ1-1. Per the germline V gene, CDR1 is DFQATT and CDR2 is SNEGSKA (reference sequence). This CDR3 comprises 12 residues. The chain's CDR3 is CSVTGWSTEAFF.

The rearrangement links TRBV7-9 to TRBJ2-3; TCRdb outputs TRBD1, but without DNA this stays unchecked. CDR1 is SEHNR, CDR2 FQNEAQ, per germline (reference sequence). The CDR3 sequence is 16 residues long. The CDR3 sequence: CASTLPTGGSTDTQYF.

The V call is TRBV28, the J call TRBJ1-2. The V gene's germline CDR1 is MDHEN and CDR2 SYDVKM. CDR3 length: 13 amino acids. The CDR3 is CASSLFPIGGYTF.

The J gene is TRBJ2-1, the V gene TRBV2. The CDR3 runs to 13 residues. Germline V gene sequence: CDR1 SNHLY, CDR2 FYNNEI. CDR3 amino acids: CASSYNKYNEQFF.

The J gene is TRBJ2-3, the V gene TRBV6-1; TCRdb's D gene call, TRBD1, goes unchecked for lack of DNA. Germline values: CDR1 MNHNS, CDR2 SASEGT. The CDR3 is 15 residues long. The CDR3: CASTPGAPRSDTQYF.

The chain has TRBV4-1 and TRBJ2-7. The CDR3 extends over 15 amino acids. Germline assignment: CDR1 MGHRA and CDR2 YSYEKL. The CDR3 spells CASSQGVQGAYEQYF.

V usage is TRBV28 and J usage is TRBJ2-1; with no DNA, the TCRdb D assignment of TRBD2 cannot be verified. CDR3 length: 19 amino acids. Germline lookup yields CDR1 MDHEN and CDR2 SYDVKM. CDR3 residues: CASSLPHQLSGSNYNEQFF.

The genes are TRBV20-1 and TRBJ2-1; TCRdb picks TRBD2, but there is no DNA to check that call. The CDR3 contains 15 residues. From germline, CDR1 is DFQATT and CDR2 SNEGSKA (reference sequence). This chain's CDR3 is CSADGTSGPYNEQFF.

The rearrangement uses TRBV2 and TRBJ2-1. Per the germline V gene, CDR1 is SNHLY and CDR2 is FYNNEI. The CDR3 covers 13 residues. CDR3 residues: CASSGEYQSPQFF.

The rearrangement joins TRBV3-1 to TRBJ1-1; TCRdb lists TRBD1, though no DNA is available to test this call. This CDR3 comprises 13 residues. Per germline, CDR1 LGHDT and CDR2 YNNKEL (reference sequence). The CDR3 reads CASRDRGLTEAFF. Filled out from reference TRBV3-1 and TRBJ1-1, the complete variable domain reads DTAVSQTPKYLVTQMGNDKSIKCEQNLGHDTMYWYKQDSKKFLKIMFSYNNKELIINETVPNRFSPKSPDKAHLNLHINSLELGDSAVYFCASRDRGLTEAFFGQGTRLTVV.